One and the same sample provided the 21 T cell receptor beta chains below, sequenced in a study of response to subunit inactivated influenza vaccine. TCRdb itself ran the RT-PCR reads through MiXCR, one entry per CDR3 protein. Of about 620,000 distinct CDR3 sequences listed, over 9.5% are singletons. This material consisted of PBMCs from blood, taken on the day of vaccination. All receptors come from a man aged 50 or older who received an inactivated influenza vaccine.

This clonotype has just one count. This chain links TRBV7-9 with TRBJ2-2; D uncertain. Per germline, CDR1 SEHNR and CDR2 FQNEAQ (reference sequence). Trimming pared 0 bases from V and 6 bases from J, leaving 8 bases between. The CDR3 runs to 14 residues. The CDR3 DNA follows: TGTGCCAGCAGCTTAGCAGGTTGGGCCGGGGAGCTGTTTTTT. Translating gives CASSLAGWAGELFF.

This clonotype was detected ten times or more. This chain connects TRBV6-2 or TRBV6-3 to TRBJ2-7; D may be TRBD2 (6 bases). V lost 2 bases and J lost 2, with 7 bases in between. This CDR3 has 13 residues. Germline V CDR1 and CDR2: MNHEY, SVGEGT. Here the CDR3 reads CASSYAGTYEQYF. The CDR3 nucleotides read TGTGCCAGCAGTTACGCGGGAACCTACGAGCAGTACTTC.

Only a few counts were recorded for this clonotype. The chain couples TRBV11-1 to TRBJ2-7, with 13 bases lining up with TRBD2. This CDR3 region has 19 residues. From germline, CDR1 is SGHAT and CDR2 FQDESV (reference sequence). With 1 base clipped from V and 3 bases from J, the junction kept 12 bases outside the gene matches. The DNA of the CDR3 is TGTGCCAGCAGCTTAGGACAGGGGGAGACTAGCGGGAGGTACTACGAGCAGTACTTC. Amino acids: CASSLGQGETSGRYYEQYF. The full variable domain, in which reference TRBV11-1 and TRBJ2-7 provide the parts outside the CDR3, is EAEVAQSPRYKITEKSQAVAFWCDPISGHATLYWYRQILGQGPELLVQFQDESVVDDSQLPKDRFSAERLKGVDSTLKIQPAELGDSAMYLCASSLGQGETSGRYYEQYFGPGTRLTVT.

This clonotype was counted ten times or more. The V call is TRBV12-3 or TRBV12-4, the J call TRBJ2-3, with D possibly matching TRBD1 (6 bases). V was shortened by 3 bases and J by 2 bases, with 12 bases between the two germline ends. This CDR3 region has 15 residues. The CDR3 loop reads CASSFSGGNTDTQYF. The CDR3 nucleotides are TGTGCCAGCAGTTTCTCTGGGGGCAACACAGATACGCAGTATTTT.

The chain employs TRBV20-1 and TRBJ2-7, with D maybe TRBD2 (6 bases). Trimming took 1 base from V and 7 from J, leaving 20 bases between them. The germline CDR1 and CDR2 sequences are DFQATT and SNEGSKA (reference sequence). The length of the CDR3 is 15 residues. The DNA of the CDR3 is TGCAGTGCTAGAGGAGGGAGCGGGCATTTGGGAGAGCAGTACTTC. This sequence encodes CSARGGSGHLGEQYF.

V gene TRBV18 combines with J gene TRBJ1-1; maybe TRBD1 (6 bases). This CDR3 region has 17 residues. Germline V CDR1 and CDR2: KGHSH, LQKENI. Trimming removed 1 base from V and 0 bases from J, with 15 bases in between. CDR3 nucleotides: TGTGCCAGCTCACCACGGGGGCCCCGTGGGGTGAACACTGAAGCTTTCTTT. Encoded protein: CASSPRGPRGVNTEAFF.

This clonotype was observed many times. The V and J genes are TRBV4-3 and TRBJ2-3, with TRBD2 identical over 10 bases. Trimming took 5 bases from V and 3 from J; bases not matched to a gene: 11. Per germline, CDR1 LGHNA and CDR2 YSLEER. The CDR3 contains 17 residues. The CDR3 nucleotides read TGCGCCAGCAGCTCTACCGGGACTAGCGACGGAACAGATACGCAGTATTTT. Translated, it gives CASSSTGTSDGTDTQYF.

This clonotype was detected a few times. The chain is built from TRBV20-1 and TRBJ2-7; 10 bases are a match to TRBD2. The CDR3 is made up of 15 amino acids. With 5 bases clipped from V and 3 bases from J, the junction kept 10 bases outside the gene matches. Germline V gene lookup returns CDR1 DFQATT and CDR2 SNEGSKA (reference sequence). The CDR3 here is CSAPKPGLASYEQYF. CDR3 DNA sequence: TGCAGTGCTCCAAAGCCGGGACTAGCGAGCTACGAGCAGTACTTC.

This clonotype was found a few times. The rearrangement uses TRBV12-3 or TRBV12-4 and TRBJ2-3; TRBD2 matches 12 bases. The CDR3 totals 18 residues. Trimming removed 6 bases from V and 1 base from J; junction bases left unmatched: 11. The CDR3 region has the DNA TGTGCCAGCAGCCGAACAACCCGACTAGCGGGGGGCACAGATACGCAGTATTTT. Translation: CASSRTTRLAGGTDTQYF.

This rearrangement joins TRBV4-3 to TRBJ2-6; possible D gene TRBD2, 5 bases. The CDR3 extends over 16 amino acids. Trimming stripped 0 bases from V and 4 bases from J, with 10 bases between. Germline values: CDR1 LGHNA, CDR2 YSLEER. The CDR3 spells CASSQDSRGGANVLTF. In DNA form, the CDR3 reads TGCGCCAGCAGCCAAGATAGCCGGGGAGGGGCCAACGTCCTGACTTTC.

This clonotype was seen repeatedly, ten times or more. The CDR3 DNA reads as TGTGCCAGCAGCCAAGTATCAGGGGGGCCCTACGAGCAGTACTTC. Protein product: CASSQVSGGPYEQYF. The chain couples TRBV3-1 to TRBJ2-7, with TRBD1 as a possible D gene (7 bases). The germline V gene has CDR1 LGHDT and CDR2 YNNKEL (reference sequence). This CDR3 comprises 15 residues. V was pared by 1 base and J by 2 bases, with 12 bases between.

This clonotype was found a few times. The rearrangement joins TRBV7-6 to TRBJ2-5; TRBD1 matches 8 bases. In germline, CDR1 is SGHVS, CDR2 FNYEAQ. Trimming removed 1 base from V and 4 bases from J; junction bases left unmatched: 5. The CDR3 spans 15 residues. The CDR3 DNA follows: TGTGCCAGCAGCTTAGGTAAAGGGACAGGAGAGACCCAGTACTTC. Residues: CASSLGKGTGETQYF. The whole variable domain, filled in from reference TRBV7-6 and TRBJ2-5, reads GAGVSQSPRYKVTKRGQDVALRCDPISGHVSLYWYRQALGQGPEFLTYFNYEAQQDKSGLPNDRFSAERPEGSISTLTIQRTEQRDSAMYRCASSLGKGTGETQYFGPGTRLLVL.

This rearrangement joins TRBV29-1 to TRBJ2-1, with 9 bases fitting TRBD2. CDR1 SQVTM and CDR2 ANQGSEA come from the germline V gene. Trimming took 8 bases from V and 5 from J; bases not matched to a gene: 19. The CDR3 covers 17 residues. CDR3 DNA sequence: TGCAGCCCACCTCCGGCGGGAGGGCCTATTTGGGACAATGAGCAGTTCTTC. This encodes CSPPPAGGPIWDNEQFF.

The chain combines TRBV10-3 with TRBJ2-4; no clear D gene. Trimming removed 6 bases at V and 2 bases at J, with 11 bases between. The CDR3 covers 14 residues. From germline, CDR1 is ENHRY and CDR2 SYGVKD. Here the CDR3 DNA reads TGTGCCATCAGACCGGGTGGAACCAAAAACATTCAGTACTTC. This codes for CAIRPGGTKNIQYF.

This clonotype was seen at least ten times. V and J are TRBV7-8 and TRBJ1-6; TRBD1 matches 9 bases. CDR3 length: 19 residues. Unmatched junction bases numbered 11, after V lost 5 bases and J lost 0 bases. Germline lookup yields CDR1 SGHVS and CDR2 FQNEAQ. CDR3 residues: CASSRLRTGDLSYNSPLHF. The CDR3 nucleotides read TGTGCCAGCAGCCGTTTACGGACAGGGGATCTCTCCTATAATTCACCCCTCCACTTT.

This sequence joins TRBV7-2 and TRBJ2-5; 10 positions agree with TRBD1. This CDR3 contains 15 residues. J gave up 4 bases and V 2 bases, and 4 bases lay outside the gene matches. Germline assignment: CDR1 SGHTA and CDR2 FQGNSA. The CDR3 is CASSLRWDRGETQYF. The CDR3 DNA sequence: TGTGCCAGCAGCTTACGATGGGACAGGGGAGAGACCCAGTACTTC.

This clonotype was recorded a few times. The rearrangement joins TRBV12-3 or TRBV12-4 to TRBJ2-1; D gene uncertain. The CDR3 extends over 15 amino acids. Trimming pared 1 base from V and 10 bases from J, leaving 17 bases between. This chain's CDR3 is CASSLVETPSSEQFF. The CDR3 coding sequence is TGTGCCAGCAGTTTAGTTGAGACACCAAGCTCCGAGCAGTTCTTC.

This clonotype was seen a handful of times. The V and J genes are TRBV30 and TRBJ2-5, with D unclear. This CDR3 comprises 10 residues. V shed 5 bases and J shed 5 bases, with 6 bases lying between them. Germline CDR1 GTSNPN, CDR2 SVGIG (reference sequence). CDR3 amino acids: CAWSSETQYF. Here the CDR3 DNA reads TGTGCCTGGTCATCGGAGACCCAGTACTTC. Combining the CDR3 with reference TRBV30 and TRBJ2-5 gives the whole variable domain SQTIHQWPATLVQPVGSPLSLECTVEGTSNPNLYWYRQAAGRGLQLLFYSVGIGQISSEVPQNLSASRPQDRQFILSSKKLLLSDSGFYLCAWSSETQYFGPGTRLLVL.

The CDR3 nucleotides read TGTGCCAGCAGTTACTCGGGTAGTGGACAGGGCTATGAGCAGTTCTTC. It codes for CASSYSGSGQGYEQFF. The chain couples TRBV6-5 to TRBJ2-1; 8 bases are shared with TRBD1. Trimming at V came to 0 bases and at J to 8 bases, leaving 9 bases not matched to a gene. Germline V gives CDR1 MNHEY, CDR2 SVGAGI. There are 16 residues in the CDR3.

This clonotype was detected a few times. V and J are TRBV7-3 and TRBJ2-2; D gene uncertain. CDR1 is SGHTA and CDR2 is FQGTGA in the germline V gene. The CDR3 is 14 amino acids. Deletions cut 6 bases from V and 4 bases from J, with 12 bases between. The CDR3: CASRVVGSTGELFF. DNA for the CDR3: TGTGCCAGCAGGGTAGTTGGTAGCACCGGGGAGCTGTTTTTT. The full variable domain, completed using reference TRBV7-3 and TRBJ2-2, is GAGVSQTPSNKVTEKGKYVELRCDPISGHTALYWYRQSLGQGPEFLIYFQGTGAADDSGLPNDRFFAVRPEGSVSTLKIQRTERGDSAVYLCASRVVGSTGELFFGEGSRLTVL.

This clonotype was counted between two and nine times. This rearrangement joins TRBV20-1 to TRBJ1-5, with 8 bases matching TRBD1. V lost 3 bases to trimming and J lost 7 bases; unmatched junction nucleotides: 2. The CDR3 is made up of 12 amino acids. The germline gives CDR1 DFQATT, CDR2 SNEGSKA (reference sequence). This CDR3 is CSARDRAQPQHF. CDR3 bases: TGCAGTGCTAGGGACAGGGCCCAGCCCCAGCATTTT.